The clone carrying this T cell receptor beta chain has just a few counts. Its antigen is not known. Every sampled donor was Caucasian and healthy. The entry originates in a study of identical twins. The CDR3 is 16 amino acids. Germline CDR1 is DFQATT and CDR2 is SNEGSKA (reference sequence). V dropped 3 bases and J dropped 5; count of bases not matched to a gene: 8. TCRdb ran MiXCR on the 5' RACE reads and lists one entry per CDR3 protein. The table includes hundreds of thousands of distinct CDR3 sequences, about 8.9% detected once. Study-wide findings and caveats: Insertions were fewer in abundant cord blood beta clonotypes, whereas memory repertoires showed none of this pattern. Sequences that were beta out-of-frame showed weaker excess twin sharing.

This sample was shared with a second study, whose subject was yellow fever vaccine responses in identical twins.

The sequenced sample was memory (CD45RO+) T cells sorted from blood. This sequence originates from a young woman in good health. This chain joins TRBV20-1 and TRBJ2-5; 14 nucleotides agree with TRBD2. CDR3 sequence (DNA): TGCAGTGCTAGCAGGACTAGCGGGGGGAAGGCGGAGACCCAGTACTTC. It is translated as CSASRTSGGKAETQYF.